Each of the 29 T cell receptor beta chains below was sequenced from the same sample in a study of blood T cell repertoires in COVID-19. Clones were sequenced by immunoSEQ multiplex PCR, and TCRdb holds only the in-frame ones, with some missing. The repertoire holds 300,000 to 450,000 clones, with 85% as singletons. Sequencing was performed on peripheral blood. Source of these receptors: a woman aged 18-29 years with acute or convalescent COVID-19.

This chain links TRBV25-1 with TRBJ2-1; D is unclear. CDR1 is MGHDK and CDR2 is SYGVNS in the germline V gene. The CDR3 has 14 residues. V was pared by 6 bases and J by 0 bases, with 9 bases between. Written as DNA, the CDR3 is TGTGCCAGCAGCTGGTTTAGCTCCTACAATGAGCAGTTCTTC. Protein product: CASSWFSSYNEQFF.

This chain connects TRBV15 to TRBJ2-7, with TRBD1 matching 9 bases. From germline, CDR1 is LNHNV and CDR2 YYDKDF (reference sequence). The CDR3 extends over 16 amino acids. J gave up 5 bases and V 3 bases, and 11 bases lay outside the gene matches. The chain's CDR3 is CATSRDSGQGLNEQYF. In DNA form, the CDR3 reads TGTGCCACCAGCAGGGACTCGGGACAGGGACTCAACGAGCAGTACTTC.

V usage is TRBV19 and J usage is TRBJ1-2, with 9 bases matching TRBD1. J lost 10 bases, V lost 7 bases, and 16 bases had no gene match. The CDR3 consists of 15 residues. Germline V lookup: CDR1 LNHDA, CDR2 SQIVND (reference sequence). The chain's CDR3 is CASTDVGQGPSYYTF. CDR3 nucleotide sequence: TGTGCCAGTACCGATGTGGGACAGGGACCCTCTTACTACACCTTC.

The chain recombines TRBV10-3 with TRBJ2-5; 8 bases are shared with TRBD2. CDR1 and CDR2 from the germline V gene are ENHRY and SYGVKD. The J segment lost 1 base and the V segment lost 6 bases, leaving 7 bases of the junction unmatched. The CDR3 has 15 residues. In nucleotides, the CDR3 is TGTGCCATCAGGTCGGCTAGCGGGCTCCAAGAGACCCAGTACTTC. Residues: CAIRSASGLQETQYF.

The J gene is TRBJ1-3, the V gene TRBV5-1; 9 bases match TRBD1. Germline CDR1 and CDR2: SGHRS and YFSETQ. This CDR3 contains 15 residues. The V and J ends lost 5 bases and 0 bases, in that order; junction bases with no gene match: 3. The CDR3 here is CASRWDRDSGNTIYF. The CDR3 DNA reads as TGCGCCAGCAGGTGGGACAGGGACTCTGGAAACACCATATATTTT.

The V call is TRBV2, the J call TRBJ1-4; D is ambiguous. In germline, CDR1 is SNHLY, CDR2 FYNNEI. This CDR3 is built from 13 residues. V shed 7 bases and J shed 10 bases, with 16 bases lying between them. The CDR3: CASIQPGEVKLFF. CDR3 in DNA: TGTGCCAGCATCCAACCCGGGGAGGTAAAACTGTTTTTT.

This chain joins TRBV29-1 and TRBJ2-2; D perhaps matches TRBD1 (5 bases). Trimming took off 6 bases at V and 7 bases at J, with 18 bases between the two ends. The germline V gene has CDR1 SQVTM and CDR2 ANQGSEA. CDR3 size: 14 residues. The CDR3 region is CSVGKGWGSGELFF. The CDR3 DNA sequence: TGCAGCGTGGGGAAGGGGTGGGGAAGCGGGGAGCTGTTTTTT.

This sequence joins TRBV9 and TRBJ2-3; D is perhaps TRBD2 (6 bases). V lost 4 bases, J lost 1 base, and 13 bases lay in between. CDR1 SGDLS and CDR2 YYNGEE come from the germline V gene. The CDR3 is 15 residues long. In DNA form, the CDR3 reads TGTGCCAGCAGCCAAGCGGGCCGCGGCACAGATACGCAGTATTTT. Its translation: CASSQAGRGTDTQYF.

In DNA, the CDR3 is TGTGCCAGCAGCTTAAGGCGGACAGGGGGAACTGGAAACACCATATATTTT. Translating it yields CASSLRRTGGTGNTIYF. This chain uses TRBV7-9 with TRBJ1-3; 10 bases are a match to TRBD1. The CDR3 totals 17 residues. Looked up from germline, CDR1 is SEHNR and CDR2 is FQNEAQ (reference sequence). V was pared by 2 bases and J by 2 bases, with 6 bases of the junction left unmatched.

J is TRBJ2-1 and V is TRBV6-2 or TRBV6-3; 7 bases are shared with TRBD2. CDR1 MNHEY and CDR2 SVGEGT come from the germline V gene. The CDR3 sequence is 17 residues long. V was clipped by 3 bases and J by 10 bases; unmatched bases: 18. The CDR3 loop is CASSYYRLAVEVAEQFF. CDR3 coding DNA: TGTGCCAGCAGTTATTATAGGCTAGCGGTGGAAGTCGCCGAGCAGTTCTTC.

CDR3 bases: TGTGCCAGTAGTCCCAAGACACCTTGGGGGGAGCTGTTTTTT. Protein product: CASSPKTPWGELFF. The chain carries TRBV19 and TRBJ2-2, with unresolved D. Trimming removed 5 bases at V and 8 bases at J, with 15 bases between. The V gene's germline CDR1 is LNHDA and CDR2 SQIVND (reference sequence). This CDR3 contains 14 residues.

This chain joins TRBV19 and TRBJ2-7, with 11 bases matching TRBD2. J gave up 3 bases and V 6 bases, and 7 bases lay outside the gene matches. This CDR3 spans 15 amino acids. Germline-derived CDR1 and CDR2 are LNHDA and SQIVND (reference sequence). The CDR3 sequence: CASRLAGATFYEQYF. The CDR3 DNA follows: TGTGCCAGTAGACTAGCGGGGGCAACCTTCTACGAGCAGTACTTC.

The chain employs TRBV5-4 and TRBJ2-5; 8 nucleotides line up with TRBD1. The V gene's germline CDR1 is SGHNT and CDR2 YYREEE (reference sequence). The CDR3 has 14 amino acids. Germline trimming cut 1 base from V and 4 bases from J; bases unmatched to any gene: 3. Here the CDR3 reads CASSLSQGAETQYF. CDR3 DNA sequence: TGTGCCAGCAGCTTGTCTCAGGGGGCAGAGACCCAGTACTTC.

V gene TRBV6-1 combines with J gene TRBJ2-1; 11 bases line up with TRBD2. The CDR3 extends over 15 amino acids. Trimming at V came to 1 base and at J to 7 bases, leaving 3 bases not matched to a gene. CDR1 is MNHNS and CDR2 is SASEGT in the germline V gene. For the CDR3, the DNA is TGTGCCAGCAGTGAAGGCACTAGCGGGAGTAATGAGCAGTTCTTC. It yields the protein CASSEGTSGSNEQFF.

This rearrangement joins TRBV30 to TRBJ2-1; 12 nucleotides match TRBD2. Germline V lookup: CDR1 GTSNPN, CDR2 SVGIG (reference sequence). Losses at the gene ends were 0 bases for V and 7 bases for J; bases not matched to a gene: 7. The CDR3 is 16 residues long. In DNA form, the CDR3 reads TGTGCCTGGAGTGTTCCGACTAGCGGGGGTGGGAATGAGCAGTTCTTC. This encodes CAWSVPTSGGGNEQFF.

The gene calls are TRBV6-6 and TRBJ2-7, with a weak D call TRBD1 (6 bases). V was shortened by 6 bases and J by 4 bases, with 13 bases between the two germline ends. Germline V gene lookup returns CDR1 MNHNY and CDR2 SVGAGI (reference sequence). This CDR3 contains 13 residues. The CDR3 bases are TGTGCCAGCAGCCAGGGGAACCATTACGAGCAGTACTTC. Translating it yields CASSQGNHYEQYF.

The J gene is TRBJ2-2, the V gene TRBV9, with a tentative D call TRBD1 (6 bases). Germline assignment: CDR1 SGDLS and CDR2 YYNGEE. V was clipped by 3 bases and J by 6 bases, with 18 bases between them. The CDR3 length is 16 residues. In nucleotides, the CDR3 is TGTGCCAGCAGCGCCGAGTTACAGGGAGAACCCGGGGAGCTGTTTTTT. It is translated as CASSAELQGEPGELFF.

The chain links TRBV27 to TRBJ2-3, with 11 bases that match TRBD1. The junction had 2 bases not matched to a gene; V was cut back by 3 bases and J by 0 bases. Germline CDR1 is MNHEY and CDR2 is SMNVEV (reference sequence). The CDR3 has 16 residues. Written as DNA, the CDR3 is TGTGCCAGCAGTTTCGGACAGGGGGCAAGCACAGATACGCAGTATTTT. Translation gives CASSFGQGASTDTQYF.

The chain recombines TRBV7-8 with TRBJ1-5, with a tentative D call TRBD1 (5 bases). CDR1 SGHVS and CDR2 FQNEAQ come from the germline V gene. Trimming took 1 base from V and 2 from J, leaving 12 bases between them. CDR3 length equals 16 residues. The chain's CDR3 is CASSLERGFGNQPQHF. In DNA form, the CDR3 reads TGTGCCAGCAGCTTAGAACGGGGGTTCGGCAATCAGCCCCAGCATTTT.

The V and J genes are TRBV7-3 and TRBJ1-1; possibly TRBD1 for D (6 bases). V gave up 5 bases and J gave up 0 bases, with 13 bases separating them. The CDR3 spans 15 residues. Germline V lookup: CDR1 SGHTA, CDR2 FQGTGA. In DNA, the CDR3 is TGTGCCAGCAGCGATTTAGGGGGTATGAACACTGAAGCTTTCTTT. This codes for CASSDLGGMNTEAFF.

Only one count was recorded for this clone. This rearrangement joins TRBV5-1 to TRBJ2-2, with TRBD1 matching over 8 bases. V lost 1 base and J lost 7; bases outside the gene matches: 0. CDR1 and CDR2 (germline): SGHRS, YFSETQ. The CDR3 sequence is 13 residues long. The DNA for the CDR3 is TGCGCCAGCAGCTTGACAGGGGGCGGGGAGCTGTTTTTT. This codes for CASSLTGGGELFF.

The CDR3 DNA is TGTGCCAGCAGCTTGGAGCTAGCGGGGGGGCCTCTCTACGAGCAGTACTTC. This encodes CASSLELAGGPLYEQYF. The chain carries TRBV11-2 and TRBJ2-7, with TRBD2 identical over 12 bases. The CDR3 is 17 residues long. V trimming: 3 bases; J trimming: 3 bases; junction bases outside the gene matches: 9. CDR1 is SGHAT, CDR2 FQNNGV, per germline.

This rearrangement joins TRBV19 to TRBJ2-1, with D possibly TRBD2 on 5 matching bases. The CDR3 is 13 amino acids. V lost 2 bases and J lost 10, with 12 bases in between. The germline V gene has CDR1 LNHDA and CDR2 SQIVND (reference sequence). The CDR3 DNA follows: TGTGCCAGTAGTATAACTAGATCCGACGAGCAGTTCTTC. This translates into CASSITRSDEQFF.

The CDR3 DNA follows: TGTGCCAGCAGGGGACAGGGGGGTGAAGCTTTCTTT. Translated: CASRGQGGEAFF. The V gene is TRBV6-5, the J gene TRBJ1-1; 11 bases are a match to TRBD1. Losses at the gene ends were 6 bases for V and 7 bases for J; bases not matched to a gene: 1. Germline CDR1 MNHEY, CDR2 SVGAGI. The CDR3 is made up of 12 amino acids.

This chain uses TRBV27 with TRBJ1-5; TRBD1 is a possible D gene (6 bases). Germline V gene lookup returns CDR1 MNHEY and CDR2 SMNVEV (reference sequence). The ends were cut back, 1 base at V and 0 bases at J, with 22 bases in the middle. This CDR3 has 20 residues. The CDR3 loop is CASSLYLITGRLYSNQPQHF. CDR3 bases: TGTGCCAGCAGTTTATACCTTATTACAGGGCGCCTGTATAGCAATCAGCCCCAGCATTTT.

The CDR3 sequence is CAISGPGEETQYF. The CDR3 region has the DNA TGTGCCATCAGTGGTCCAGGGGAAGAGACCCAGTACTTC. The chain links TRBV10-3 to TRBJ2-5, with D perhaps matching TRBD1 (6 bases). The V gene's germline CDR1 is ENHRY and CDR2 SYGVKD. Trimming removed 4 bases at V and 3 bases at J, with 9 bases between. The CDR3 contains 13 residues.

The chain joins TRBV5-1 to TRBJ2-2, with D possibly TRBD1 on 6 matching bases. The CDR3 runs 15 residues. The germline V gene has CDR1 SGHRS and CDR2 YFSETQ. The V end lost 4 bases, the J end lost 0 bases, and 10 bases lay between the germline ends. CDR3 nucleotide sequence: TGCGCCAGCAGCCCGGACAGACCGAACACCGGGGAGCTGTTTTTT. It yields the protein CASSPDRPNTGELFF.

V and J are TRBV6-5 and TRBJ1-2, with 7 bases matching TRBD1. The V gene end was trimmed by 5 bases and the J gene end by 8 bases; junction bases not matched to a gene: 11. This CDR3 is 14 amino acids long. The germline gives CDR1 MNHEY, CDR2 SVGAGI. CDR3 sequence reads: CASSPRDSYGGYTF. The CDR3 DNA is TGTGCCAGCAGTCCTCGGGACAGCTATGGAGGCTACACCTTC.

CDR3 sequence (DNA): TGTGCCAGCAGTTTAGGGGGACAGTACTCCTACGAGCAGTACTTC. It is translated as CASSLGGQYSYEQYF. The rearrangement joins TRBV27 to TRBJ2-7, with 7 bases identical to TRBD1. CDR1 is MNHEY and CDR2 is SMNVEV in the germline V gene (reference sequence). V lost 2 bases, J lost 0 bases, and 4 bases stayed unmatched. This CDR3 has 15 residues.